Listed here are 28 T cell receptor beta chains from one sample, sequenced in a study of blood T cell repertoires in COVID-19 (dated by TCRdb to 2019 to 2021). Receptors were amplified or captured by the immunoSEQ multiplex PCR assay. This immuneACCESS table, as held by TCRdb, lists in-frame sequences with V and J called but not all clones. Of the missing ones, under half trace to an unresolved V gene in checked studies; the others have no known cause. Across this sample there are some 170,000 clones, with around 81% seen only once. In total, the top ten clones hold about 10% of the sample. Sequencing was done on a sample of peripheral blood. The receptors were gathered from a man in his fifties or sixties with active or convalescent COVID-19.

V and J are TRBV28 and TRBJ1-1; 8 nucleotides match TRBD1. The CDR3 runs 14 residues. Germline V gene sequence: CDR1 MDHEN, CDR2 SYDVKM. Losses at the gene ends were 6 bases for V and 6 bases for J; bases not matched to a gene: 9. CDR3 in DNA: TGTGCCAGCAGGTCCGGACAGGGAAGGTCTGAAGCTTTCTTT. Residues: CASRSGQGRSEAFF.

The CDR3 protein is CASSQEQAYGYTF. CDR3 nucleotide sequence: TGTGCCAGCAGCCAAGAACAGGCCTATGGCTACACCTTC. The chain links TRBV3-1 (or the pseudogene TRBV3-2) to TRBJ1-2, with a weak D call TRBD1 (5 bases). The CDR3 is 13 amino acids. Trimming left V 0 bases short and J 4 bases short, with 6 bases between. From germline, CDR1 is LGHDT and CDR2 YNNKEL (reference sequence).

This clone was detected only once. This CDR3 is CASSYSGEATNEKLFF. CDR3 nucleotides: TGTGCCAGCAGTTACTCGGGGGAGGCAACTAATGAAAAACTGTTTTTT. V gene TRBV6-6 combines with J gene TRBJ1-4; D possibly corresponds to TRBD1 (5 bases). Germline V CDR1 and CDR2: MNHNY, SVGAGI (reference sequence). Trimming cost V 0 bases and J 0 bases, with 8 bases left between them. This CDR3 comprises 16 residues.

This chain links TRBV6-5 with TRBJ1-1; D is unresolved. This CDR3 has 14 amino acids. V was cut by 6 bases and J by 2 bases, with 13 bases left in between. From germline, CDR1 is MNHEY and CDR2 SVGAGI. CDR3: CASRRDIPNTEAFF. CDR3 bases: TGTGCCAGCAGGAGAGACATCCCAAACACTGAAGCTTTCTTT.

V gene TRBV11-2 combines with J gene TRBJ1-2; 7 positions match TRBD1. The CDR3 loop spans 15 amino acids. CDR1 is SGHAT, CDR2 FQNNGV, per germline. V lost 1 base, J lost 4 bases, and 6 bases stayed unmatched. The chain's CDR3 is CASSLGKGGVYGYTF. DNA for the CDR3: TGTGCCAGCAGCTTAGGCAAAGGGGGCGTCTATGGCTACACCTTC. The entire variable domain, with the rest obtained from reference TRBV11-2 and TRBJ1-2, is as follows: EAGVAQSPRYKIIEKRQSVAFWCNPISGHATLYWYQQILGQGPKLLIQFQNNGVVDDSQLPKDRFSAERLKGVDSTLKIQPAKLEDSAVYLCASSLGKGGVYGYTFGSGTRLTVV.

V is TRBV19 and J is TRBJ1-3; 7 nucleotides align to TRBD1. The J segment lost 9 bases and the V segment lost 4 bases, leaving 12 bases of the junction unmatched. The CDR3 runs to 15 residues. CDR1 is LNHDA and CDR2 is SQIVND in the germline V gene (reference sequence). The CDR3 nucleotides are TGTGCCAGTAGTACCTCGACAGGGCTTGGGCGCACCATATATTTT. This gives the protein CASSTSTGLGRTIYF. The variable domain in full, completed from reference TRBV19 and TRBJ1-3, reads DGGITQSPKYLFRKEGQNVTLSCEQNLNHDAMYWYRQDPGQGLRLIYYSQIVNDFQKGDIAEGYSVSREKKESFPLTVTSAQKNPTAFYLCASSTSTGLGRTIYFGEGSWLTVV.

This chain links TRBV29-1 with TRBJ2-7; TRBD2 aligns across 13 bases. CDR3 length equals 18 residues. Germline V gene lookup returns CDR1 SQVTM and CDR2 ANQGSEA. V was pared by 6 bases and J by 1 base, with 15 bases of the junction left unmatched. CDR3 residues: CSVAGVTGLAGTSYEQYF. The DNA for the CDR3 is TGCAGCGTAGCAGGGGTTACGGGACTAGCGGGGACTTCCTACGAGCAGTACTTC.

The genes are TRBV12-3 or TRBV12-4 and TRBJ1-2; D uncertain. Trimming shortened V by 6 bases and J by 2 bases, and 7 bases separated the two germline ends. This CDR3 spans 12 amino acids. The DNA for the CDR3 is TGTGCCAGCAGCGGGGTGAACTATGGCTACACCTTC. It is translated as CASSGVNYGYTF.

The chain uses TRBV5-6 and TRBJ2-7; D may be TRBD1 (6 bases). CDR1 and CDR2 (germline): SGHDT, YYEEEE. CDR3 length: 17 residues. The V end lost 3 bases, the J end lost 3 bases, and 22 bases lay between the germline ends. The CDR3 DNA sequence: TGTGCCAGCAGCTACAAGCTCCGGGACATCTTCGACTACGAGCAGTACTTC. Protein sequence: CASSYKLRDIFDYEQYF.

As concerns this clone: The sample carries other DNA sequences with the same CDR3. The chain uses TRBV10-3 and TRBJ1-4, with TRBD1 identical over 9 bases. The germline V gene has CDR1 ENHRY and CDR2 SYGVKD. V trimming: 2 bases; J trimming: 5 bases; junction bases outside the gene matches: 0. The CDR3 length is 14 residues. CDR3 sequence (DNA): TGTGCCATCAGTGAGGGACAGGGGAATGAAAAACTGTTTTTT. Amino acid sequence: CAISEGQGNEKLFF.

The J gene is TRBJ2-1, the V gene TRBV6-5; 9 bases are shared with TRBD2. With V trimmed by 4 bases and J by 5 bases, 6 bases remained unmatched. Germline V gene sequence: CDR1 MNHEY, CDR2 SVGAGI. CDR3 size: 15 residues. CDR3 in DNA: TGTGCCAGCAGTTCCGGGACTAGCCGAAACAATGAGCAGTTCTTC. Translated: CASSSGTSRNNEQFF.

The gene calls are TRBV7-2 and TRBJ2-7, with a possible D match to TRBD1 (5 bases). Germline V lookup: CDR1 SGHTA, CDR2 FQGNSA. The CDR3 has 15 residues. V was pared by 2 bases and J by 3 bases, with 14 bases between. The chain's CDR3 is CASSLYGTGFYEQYF. The CDR3 coding sequence is TGTGCCAGCAGCTTATACGGTACAGGTTTCTACGAGCAGTACTTC.

V is TRBV5-1 and J is TRBJ2-1; 9 bases match TRBD2. CDR1 and CDR2 from the germline V gene are SGHRS and YFSETQ. Germline trimming cut 1 base from V and 9 bases from J; bases unmatched to any gene: 8. CDR3 length equals 15 residues. The CDR3 sequence is CASSLTGTSHTEQFF. The CDR3 DNA sequence: TGCGCCAGCAGCTTGACCGGGACTAGCCACACTGAGCAGTTCTTC.

This chain connects TRBV6-5 to TRBJ2-5, with 7 bases fitting TRBD2. The germline CDR1 and CDR2 sequences are MNHEY and SVGAGI. The V gene end was trimmed by 0 bases and the J gene end by 5 bases; junction bases not matched to a gene: 6. The CDR3 loop spans 15 amino acids. The CDR3 DNA follows: TGTGCCAGCAGTTACTCGGGAGGGCCGGCGGAGACCCAGTACTTC. It specifies CASSYSGGPAETQYF.

Turning to this clone: The sample contains more than one DNA sequence encoding this CDR3. The chain couples TRBV2 to TRBJ1-6; the D is unclear. The CDR3 spans 15 residues. Germline V CDR1 and CDR2: SNHLY, FYNNEI. The ends were cut back, 3 bases at V and 0 bases at J, with 6 bases in the middle. Here the CDR3 reads CASSDRSSYNSPLHF. CDR3 bases: TGTGCCAGCAGTGACCGGAGCTCCTATAATTCACCCCTCCACTTT.

The V and J genes are TRBV5-4 and TRBJ2-1; 8 nucleotides agree with TRBD1. Trimming cost V 4 bases and J 8 bases; bases outside gene matches: 8. The CDR3 is 14 amino acids. Germline CDR1 reads SGHNT; CDR2 reads YYREEE (reference sequence). CDR3 in DNA: TGTGCCAGCAGCCCACGGACAGGGACGTATGAGCAGTTCTTC. The encoded protein is CASSPRTGTYEQFF.

The chain links TRBV3-1 (or the pseudogene TRBV3-2) to TRBJ2-7; 10 positions agree with TRBD2. The germline gives CDR1 LGHDT, CDR2 YNNKEL (reference sequence). The CDR3 runs to 15 residues. After removal of 1 base from V and 6 bases from J, the junction contained 6 bases not matched to a gene. As DNA, the CDR3 is TGTGCCAGCAGCCAAGCAACTAGCGGGGACCCCGAGCAGTACTTC. Its translation: CASSQATSGDPEQYF.

This clone has a single count. V is TRBV6-5 and J is TRBJ1-1; D is uncertain. CDR1 is MNHEY, CDR2 SVGAGI, per germline. Trimming took off 7 bases at V and 6 bases at J, with 21 bases between the two ends. The CDR3 consists of 15 residues. This CDR3 reads CASTSGFYAGAEAFF. Here the CDR3 DNA reads TGTGCCAGCACCTCAGGTTTTTATGCGGGCGCTGAAGCTTTCTTT.

About this clone itself: At one boundary the junction diverges from the germline segment, which might be a read error. The V gene is TRBV11-2, the J gene TRBJ2-7; TRBD2 matches 10 bases. The CDR3 length is 16 residues. Per germline, CDR1 SGHAT and CDR2 FQNNGV. The CDR3 here is CASSPTEGRAGGGGHF. The CDR3 DNA reads TGTGCCAGCAGCCCTACAGAGGGGCGAGCGGGAGGGGGGGGGCACTTC.

This chain uses TRBV5-1 with TRBJ1-1; 8 bases fit TRBD1. The CDR3 totals 14 residues. Germline V lookup: CDR1 SGHRS, CDR2 YFSETQ. V gave up 2 bases and J gave up 4 bases; unmatched junction bases: 4. The CDR3 region has the DNA TGCGCCAGCAGCTTTGGTACAGGGGGCACTGAAGCTTTCTTT. Residues: CASSFGTGGTEAFF. Drawing the rest from reference TRBV5-1 and TRBJ1-1, the complete variable domain is KAGVTQTPRYLIKTRGQQVTLSCSPISGHRSVSWYQQTPGQGLQFLFEYFSETQRNKGNFPGRFSGRQFSNSRSEMNVSTLELGDSALYLCASSFGTGGTEAFFGQGTRLTVV.

Worth noting for this clone: The sample holds other DNA sequences that translate to the same CDR3. CDR3 coding DNA: TGCGCCAGCAGCTTGGGGTCGGGCACAGATACGCAGTATTTT. It specifies CASSLGSGTDTQYF. The gene calls are TRBV5-1 and TRBJ2-3, with D unresolved. Trimming took off 0 bases at V and 1 base at J, with 6 bases between the two ends. The CDR3 totals 14 residues. Germline V gene data show CDR1 as SGHRS and CDR2 as YFSETQ.

This chain uses TRBV27 with TRBJ2-7, with 11 bases lining up with TRBD1. The germline V gene has CDR1 MNHEY and CDR2 SMNVEV (reference sequence). V gave up 2 bases and J gave up 3 bases; unmatched junction bases: 3. The CDR3 is made up of 15 amino acids. The chain's CDR3 is CASSLMGTGGYEQYF. CDR3 coding DNA: TGTGCCAGCAGTTTAATGGGGACAGGGGGCTACGAGCAGTACTTC.

The chain employs TRBV5-4 and TRBJ2-7, with 11 bases matching TRBD1. Germline CDR1 SGHNT, CDR2 YYREEE (reference sequence). The CDR3 consists of 15 residues. V shed 4 bases and J 3 bases; nucleotides not matched to a gene: 6. CDR3 in amino acids: CASSLRGTGGYEQYF. The CDR3 DNA follows: TGTGCCAGCAGCCTGCGCGGGACAGGGGGCTACGAGCAGTACTTC.

The rearrangement joins TRBV11-3 to TRBJ2-7; maybe TRBD2 (6 bases). The CDR3 contains 14 residues. CDR1 and CDR2 (germline): SGHNT, YENEEA. Trimming shortened V by 5 bases and J by 6 bases, and 17 bases separated the two germline ends. The CDR3 sequence: CASSPTGSPREQYF. CDR3 sequence (DNA): TGTGCCAGCAGCCCGACCGGGAGCCCTCGCGAGCAGTACTTC.

J is TRBJ2-7 and V is TRBV6-6, with 7 bases identical to TRBD1. CDR1 is MNHNY, CDR2 SVGAGI, per germline (reference sequence). The CDR3 spans 16 residues. The V segment lost 4 bases and the J segment 1 base; nucleotides outside the gene matches: 10. The CDR3 region has the DNA TGTGCCAGCAGTTTACAAGCCGGGACAGTGTCCTACGAGCAGTACTTC. Residues: CASSLQAGTVSYEQYF.

The CDR3 spells CASSAADSPYQPQHF. CDR3 nucleotide sequence: TGTGCCAGCAGCGCAGCAGACAGTCCCTATCAGCCCCAGCATTTT. This sequence joins TRBV9 and TRBJ1-5; possible D gene TRBD1, 5 bases. Germline lookup yields CDR1 SGDLS and CDR2 YYNGEE. Trimming took 3 bases from V and 5 from J, leaving 15 bases between them. CDR3 length: 15 residues.

This clone has just one count. The rearrangement joins TRBV3-1 (or the pseudogene TRBV3-2) to TRBJ1-4; D is unresolved. CDR3 length: 13 amino acids. Per the germline V gene, CDR1 is LGHDT and CDR2 is YNNKEL (reference sequence). V was trimmed by 6 bases and J by 0 bases, leaving 5 bases between them. Here the CDR3 reads CASRHATNEKLFF. CDR3 bases: TGTGCCAGCAGACATGCAACTAATGAAAAACTGTTTTTT.

This clone was counted between two and nine times. The gene calls are TRBV10-2 and TRBJ1-2; TRBD1 is a possible D gene (5 bases). The germline V gene has CDR1 WSHSY and CDR2 SAAADI. V was shortened by 5 bases and J by 5 bases, with 9 bases between the two germline ends. The CDR3 covers 12 residues. Here the CDR3 DNA reads TGCGCCAGCAGTTGGGAGGGGTATGGCTACACCTTC. Residues: CASSWEGYGYTF.